The T cell receptor (beta chain) under discussion was sequenced for a study of T cells expressing NK-cell markers. Study overall: It was from sorted CD3+CD56+NKG2C+, CD3+CD56+NKG2C- and CD3+CD56-NKG2C+ T cells that TCR beta repertoires came. Among the eight sequenced donors, seven tested HCMV-seropositive and one tested seronegative. Broader study findings: In a handful of donors, dominant clonotypes made up about 28.3-65% of CD3+CD56-NKG2C+ cells.

Comment on this clonotype: Its antigen is undetermined.

As the method of synthesis, 5'RACE template switching with UMIs yielded TCR beta cDNA. TCRdb re-called the 5' RACE reads and shows each CDR3 protein once, DNA omitted. Reported are about 540,000 distinct CDR3 sequences; the ten largest clones contain roughly 3.5%. Sequences were obtained from blood T cells: a sorted CD56 or NKG2C T cell subset, CD4+ or CD8+ T cells, or bulk PBMC T cells (not recorded which). The TCR comes from a man between 18 and 29 years old in good health.

This CDR3 reads CASSPTQGLSGVGRSGELFF. The chain has TRBV4-2 and TRBJ2-2; with no DNA, the TCRdb D assignment of TRBD2 cannot be verified. Germline V gene data show CDR1 as LGHNA and CDR2 as YNFKEQ. The CDR3 runs to 20 residues.